This T cell receptor (beta chain) was sequenced for a study of shared clonotypes between healthy human individuals. The junction had 8 bases not matched to a gene; V was cut back by 3 bases and J by 5 bases. Germline CDR1 SGHRS, CDR2 YFSETQ. The CDR3 spans 16 residues. The method was immunoSEQ multiplex PCR; TCRdb's version includes in-frame clones alone and lacks a portion of them. The table lists fewer than 2.5 million clones, roughly 93% of them singletons. This receptor was obtained from a man aged 18-30 years in good health. Some clones in this sample may be carry-over from other donors' samples. The specimen sequenced was naive CD4+ T cells from PBMCs. Subset denoted: CD45RA+ positively selected. J is TRBJ2-2 and V is TRBV5-1, with TRBD1 matching over 9 bases. CDR3 DNA: TGCGCCAGCAGCTCCGGGACAGGGTGGACAACCGGGGAGCTGTTTTTT. Translating gives CASSSGTGWTTGELFF.